What follows describes a single T cell receptor (beta chain). Here immunoSEQ multiplex PCR was the method, and the copy in TCRdb shows in-frame clones only, minus some. The table records 5,000 or so clones, approximately 77% of them present only once. The sample originates from a study of immune cell composition in non-small cell lung cancer. Normal lung sampling was at least 3 cm from the tumour, as distant as possible. The V end was cut by 2 bases, the J end by 6 bases, with 10 bases between. Germline CDR1 is MNHNS and CDR2 is SASEGT. The CDR3 runs to 13 residues. Sequencing was carried out using non-adjacent lung tissue. The receptor was isolated from a human donor with non-small cell lung cancer. The genes are TRBV6-1 and TRBJ2-5; tentatively, D is TRBD1 (5 bases). CDR3 region: CASSESQAQTQYF. The CDR3 DNA is TGTGCCAGCAGTGAATCACAGGCCCAGACCCAGTACTTC.